This T cell receptor (beta chain) was profiled in a study of CD8 T cells in ankylosing spondylitis. General observations from the study: Researchers reportedly found disease-linked clones significantly enriched in matched ankylosing spondylitis synovial fluid.

TCRdb called the 5' RACE reads again in MiXCR, with one record for every CDR3 protein. The data show approximately 260,000 distinct CDR3 sequences, with 8.6% seen just once and around 6.8% held by the top ten. Trimming shortened V by 5 bases and J by 4 bases, and 14 bases separated the two germline ends. The germline gives CDR1 SGHVS, CDR2 FQNEAQ. This CDR3 comprises 14 residues. Regarding this clonotype: Its antigen is not identified.

The source material was blood, either unsorted or a sorted T cell fraction (not recorded which). The sequence was collected from a male donor with ankylosing spondylitis or in good health (not recorded which). This sequence joins TRBV7-8 and TRBJ1-2; TRBD1 might be the D (6 bases). The CDR3: CASSQRRGLYGYTF. Here the CDR3 DNA reads TGTGCCAGCAGCCAACGCAGGGGCCTCTATGGCTACACCTTC.